A selection of T cell receptor beta chains follows, all from one sample in a study of blood T cell repertoires in COVID-19. Sequenced by immunoSEQ multiplex PCR; TCRdb stores in-frame clones only, minus some. The profile shows approximately 150,000 clones, roughly 82% of them singletons. Sequenced sample: peripheral blood. All receptors come from a human donor in a cohort sampled during active COVID-19. The CDR3 runs from the conserved cysteine through the conserved F or W. A D gene is named only where the DNA matches it firmly. Some rows mark clone size as missing; the rest say once, few, many or name a class of expanded clone.

clone size: .
V gene: TRBV28
J gene: TRBJ1-5
D gene: TRBD1
CDR3 protein: CASSLGQGYGQPQHF
CDR3 DNA: TGTGCCAGCAGTTTAGGACAGGGTTACGGTCAGCCCCAGCATTTT

clone size: .
V gene: TRBV30
J gene: TRBJ1-3
D gene: TRBD1
CDR3 protein: CASDRGPGNTIYF
CDR3 DNA: TGTGCCTCTGACAGGGGGCCTGGAAACACCATATATTTT

clone size: .
V gene: TRBV12-3/TRBV12-4
J gene: TRBJ1-3
D gene: .
CDR3 protein: CASSFTRNTIYF
CDR3 DNA: TGTGCCAGCAGTTTTACTCGAAACACCATATATTTT

clone size: .
V gene: TRBV7-8
J gene: TRBJ2-2
D gene: .
CDR3 protein: CASSLRRGLNTGELFF
CDR3 DNA: TGTGCCAGCAGCTTAAGAAGAGGGTTGAACACCGGGGAGCTGTTTTTT

clone size: .
V gene: TRBV10-3
J gene: TRBJ1-3
D gene: .
CDR3 protein: CAISESGSSGNTIYF
CDR3 DNA: TGTGCCATCAGTGAGTCGGGGAGCTCTGGAAACACCATATATTTT

clone size: few
V gene: TRBV29-1
J gene: TRBJ1-2
D gene: .
CDR3 protein: CSVGGGGNYGYTF
CDR3 DNA: TGCAGCGTTGGCGGGGGCGGAAACTATGGCTACACCTTC

clone size: .
V gene: TRBV5-6
J gene: TRBJ2-3
D gene: TRBD1
CDR3 protein: CASSFTQGALGTQYF
CDR3 DNA: TGTGCCAGCAGCTTCACCCAGGGGGCCTTGGGTACGCAGTATTTT

clone size: .
V gene: TRBV3-1/TRBV3-2
J gene: TRBJ2-5
D gene: TRBD1
CDR3 protein: CASSQGQGMGETQYF
CDR3 DNA: TGTGCCAGCAGCCAAGGACAGGGCATGGGAGAGACCCAGTACTTC

clone size: .
V gene: TRBV19
J gene: TRBJ1-5
D gene: TRBD1
CDR3 protein: CASSIRGQGSQPQHF
CDR3 DNA: TGTGCCAGTAGTATCCGAGGACAGGGAAGTCAGCCCCAGCATTTT

clone size: once
V gene: TRBV9
J gene: TRBJ2-1
D gene: .
CDR3 protein: CASSSGGSGLVDEQFF
CDR3 DNA: TGTGCCAGCAGCTCAGGAGGTAGCGGTTTGGTCGATGAGCAGTTCTTC

clone size: .
V gene: TRBV6-5
J gene: TRBJ2-1
D gene: .
CDR3 protein: CATFYRVDEQFF
CDR3 DNA: TGTGCCACCTTTTACAGGGTAGATGAGCAGTTCTTC

clone size: .
V gene: TRBV20-1
J gene: TRBJ2-1
D gene: TRBD2
CDR3 protein: CSASPGLAGDYNEQFF
CDR3 DNA: TGCAGTGCTAGTCCGGGACTAGCGGGGGACTACAATGAGCAGTTCTTC

clone size: few
V gene: TRBV4-1
J gene: TRBJ2-2
D gene: TRBD2
CDR3 protein: CASSQRVVLAGNTGELFF
CDR3 DNA: TGCGCCAGCAGCCAAAGGGTGGTCCTAGCGGGAAACACCGGGGAGCTGTTTTTT

clone size: .
V gene: TRBV28
J gene: TRBJ2-7
D gene: TRBD2
CDR3 protein: CASSRGDVSFQYF
CDR3 DNA: TGTGCCAGCAGCCGGGGGGACGTGAGCTTCCAGTACTTC

clone size: few
V gene: TRBV28
J gene: TRBJ1-5
D gene: TRBD1
CDR3 protein: CASIPGQGIQPQHF
CDR3 DNA: TGTGCCAGCATTCCGGGACAGGGGATTCAGCCCCAGCATTTT

clone size: once
V gene: TRBV2
J gene: TRBJ1-1
D gene: .
CDR3 protein: CASRTGNTEAFF
CDR3 DNA: TGTGCCAGCAGGACAGGGAACACTGAAGCTTTCTTT

clone size: once
V gene: TRBV5-4
J gene: TRBJ2-2
D gene: .
CDR3 protein: CASSFGGRDTGELFF
CDR3 DNA: TGTGCCAGCAGCTTTGGTGGGAGAGACACCGGGGAGCTGTTTTTT

clone size: .
V gene: TRBV6-2/TRBV6-3
J gene: TRBJ2-5
D gene: .
CDR3 protein: CASSYSQGIPQETQYF
CDR3 DNA: TGTGCCAGCAGTTACTCGCAGGGGATCCCACAAGAGACCCAGTACTTC

clone size: .
V gene: TRBV9
J gene: TRBJ1-6
D gene: TRBD1
CDR3 protein: CASSAGTGTSVHNSPLHF
CDR3 DNA: TGTGCCAGCAGCGCCGGGACAGGGACCTCAGTGCATAATTCACCCCTCCACTTT

clone size: .
V gene: TRBV2
J gene: TRBJ2-3
D gene: .
CDR3 protein: CASSKTTATDTQYF
CDR3 DNA: TGTGCCAGCAGTAAAACTACGGCCACAGATACGCAGTATTTT

clone size: .
V gene: TRBV28
J gene: TRBJ2-2
D gene: TRBD2
CDR3 protein: CASSTREGNTGELFF
CDR3 DNA: TGTGCCAGCAGTACCAGGGAGGGGAACACCGGGGAGCTGTTTTTT

clone size: once
V gene: TRBV20-1
J gene: TRBJ2-7
D gene: TRBD1
CDR3 protein: CSASPGTGSYEQYF
CDR3 DNA: TGCAGTGCTAGTCCCGGGACAGGGTCCTACGAGCAGTACTTC

clone size: .
V gene: TRBV19
J gene: TRBJ2-3
D gene: TRBD1
CDR3 protein: CASSITGGTDTQYF
CDR3 DNA: TGTGCCAGTAGTATAACAGGGGGAACAGATACGCAGTATTTT

clone size: .
V gene: TRBV15
J gene: TRBJ2-1
D gene: TRBD2
CDR3 protein: CATSRDGSGGAWNEQFF
CDR3 DNA: TGTGCCACCAGCAGAGATGGGAGCGGGGGGGCCTGGAATGAGCAGTTCTTC

clone size: .
V gene: TRBV6-5
J gene: TRBJ1-1
D gene: .
CDR3 protein: CASSYSTGMAEAFF
CDR3 DNA: TGTGCCAGCAGTTACAGCACAGGGATGGCTGAAGCTTTCTTT

clone size: .
V gene: TRBV6-2/TRBV6-3
J gene: TRBJ2-7
D gene: TRBD1
CDR3 protein: CASSPRDRGPYEQYF
CDR3 DNA: TGTGCCAGCAGCCCCCGGGACAGGGGGCCCTACGAGCAGTACTTC

clone size: .
V gene: TRBV7-6
J gene: TRBJ2-5
D gene: .
CDR3 protein: CASSPQWGGGETQYF
CDR3 DNA: TGTGCCAGCAGCCCACAGTGGGGAGGAGGGGAGACCCAGTACTTC

clone size: few
V gene: TRBV1
J gene: TRBJ2-3
D gene: .
CDR3 protein: CTSSRTINTDTQYF
CDR3 DNA: TGCACCAGCAGCCGGACTATCAACACAGATACGCAGTATTTT

clone size: .
V gene: TRBV28
J gene: TRBJ1-2
D gene: .
CDR3 protein: CASSRRGYGYTF
CDR3 DNA: TGTGCCAGCAGTAGGAGGGGCTATGGCTACACCTTC

clone size: .
V gene: TRBV7-8
J gene: TRBJ2-2
D gene: .
CDR3 protein: CASSLGHPGELFF
CDR3 DNA: TGTGCCAGCAGCCTCGGACATCCCGGGGAGCTGTTTTTT

clone size: .
V gene: TRBV4-1
J gene: TRBJ1-3
D gene: TRBD1
CDR3 protein: CASSRTGAGNTIYF
CDR3 DNA: TGCGCCAGCAGCCGTACAGGGGCTGGAAACACCATATATTTT

clone size: .
V gene: TRBV7-8
J gene: TRBJ1-2
D gene: TRBD1
CDR3 protein: CASSPGRDRGLAGYGYTF
CDR3 DNA: TGTGCCAGCAGCCCCGGCCGGGACAGGGGGCTGGCGGGCTATGGCTACACCTTC

clone size: .
V gene: TRBV2
J gene: TRBJ2-1
D gene: .
CDR3 protein: CASSEFRESHEQFF
CDR3 DNA: TGTGCCAGCAGTGAATTCCGGGAGTCCCATGAGCAGTTCTTC

clone size: .
V gene: TRBV19
J gene: TRBJ2-3
D gene: .
CDR3 protein: CASSDRSSTDTQYF
CDR3 DNA: TGTGCCAGTAGTGATAGGAGCAGCACAGATACGCAGTATTTT